This is a list of T cell receptor beta chains from one sample in a study of blood T cells in healthy people across ages. TCRdb passed the 5' RACE reads through MiXCR, listing each CDR3 protein once. In the table there are 500,000 to 600,000 distinct CDR3 sequences, roughly 28% of which are singletons. Sequencing was done on a sample of blood. The receptors here all came from a woman aged 70-85 years in good health. Both conserved end residues are part of each CDR3. The D gene is left open where the match is weak. Size values are once, few and many counts, or a class for expanded clones, and some rows have none.

v_call	j_call	cdr3_length	d_call	clone_size	cdr3_aa	cdr3_nt
TRBV5-1	TRBJ2-1	15	TRBD1	.	CASSTDRGNRNEQFF	TGCGCCAGCAGCACCGACAGGGGGAATCGCAATGAGCAGTTCTTC
TRBV27	TRBJ1-5	13	.	few	CASSLSWGQPQHF	TGTGCCAGCAGTTTATCGTGGGGTCAGCCCCAGCATTTT
TRBV20-1	TRBJ2-5	15	.	.	CSARGGGSPGETQYF	TGCAGTGCTAGAGGCGGGGGCTCCCCAGGGGAGACCCAGTACTTC
TRBV20-1	TRBJ1-4	14	.	.	CSAKSDGATEKLFF	TGCAGTGCTAAATCTGATGGAGCAACAGAAAAACTGTTTTTT
TRBV4-3	TRBJ2-6	16	TRBD1	.	CASSQEDRGWANVLTF	TGCGCCAGCAGCCAAGAGGACAGGGGGTGGGCCAACGTCCTGACTTTC
TRBV24-1	TRBJ2-2	17	TRBD1	.	CATSDSKFTGVTGELFF	TGTGCCACCAGTGATTCCAAATTTACAGGGGTGACCGGGGAGCTGTTTTTT
TRBV7-2	TRBJ1-4	15	.	.	CASSPVGGWNEKLFF	TGTGCCAGCAGCCCCGTTGGGGGGTGGAATGAAAAACTGTTTTTT
TRBV10-3	TRBJ2-1	13	.	few	CAISLPSYNEQFF	TGTGCCATCAGTCTACCATCCTACAATGAGCAGTTCTTC
TRBV30	TRBJ1-4	13	.	few	CAWSLRANEKLFF	TGTGCCTGGTCTTTACGAGCTAATGAAAAACTGTTTTTT
TRBV6-6	TRBJ1-5	15	.	.	CASSYSGQDNQPQHF	TGTGCCAGCAGTTACTCAGGGCAGGACAATCAGCCCCAGCATTTT
TRBV6-5	TRBJ1-3	18	.	few	CASSYERTGHISGNTIYF	TGTGCCAGCAGTTACGAGCGGACGGGACACATCTCTGGAAACACCATATATTTT
TRBV5-1	TRBJ1-2	13	TRBD1	few	CASSVGTGGGYTF	TGCGCCAGCAGCGTCGGGACAGGGGGTGGCTACACCTTC
TRBV29-1	TRBJ1-4	12	.	.	CSVGRRGEKLFF	TGCAGCGTTGGGCGCCGGGGGGAGAAACTGTTTTTT
TRBV27	TRBJ1-1	14	.	few	CASSSGRGAIEAFF	TGTGCCAGCAGTTCGGGGAGAGGGGCCATTGAAGCTTTCTTT
TRBV18	TRBJ2-5	13	.	many	CASSPGYQETQYF	TGTGCCAGCAGTCCCGGTTACCAAGAGACCCAGTACTTC
TRBV2	TRBJ2-5	14	.	.	CASSITGTLRTQYF	TGTGCCAGCAGTATTACCGGGACCCTGAGGACCCAGTACTTC
TRBV12-3/TRBV12-4	TRBJ1-2	13	.	few	CASSLTGVYGYTF	TGTGCCAGCAGTTTAACAGGAGTCTATGGCTACACCTTC
TRBV29-1	TRBJ2-1	16	TRBD2	few	CSVRPLASGSYNEQFF	TGCAGCGTTCGACCCTTGGCTAGCGGTTCCTACAATGAGCAGTTCTTC
TRBV20-1	TRBJ2-1	17	TRBD1	.	CSARDHSGQGAYNEQFF	TGCAGTGCTAGAGATCACTCTGGGCAGGGGGCCTACAATGAGCAGTTCTTC
TRBV7-9	TRBJ1-4	18	.	few	CASSLPGHSLATNEKLFF	TGTGCCAGCAGCTTACCGGGGCACTCCCTTGCAACTAATGAAAAACTGTTTTTT
TRBV9	TRBJ2-7	14	TRBD2	once	CASSVGLAEHEQYF	TGTGCCAGCAGCGTCGGACTAGCGGAGCACGAGCAGTACTTC
TRBV20-1	TRBJ1-1	11	.	few	CSALVNTEAFF	TGCAGTGCTTTGGTAAACACTGAAGCTTTCTTT
TRBV29-1	TRBJ2-5	12	.	.	CSVQGQQETQYF	TGCAGCGTTCAGGGCCAACAAGAGACCCAGTACTTC
TRBV6-5	TRBJ2-1	15	TRBD2	few	CASSVPLAGYNEQFF	TGTGCCAGCAGCGTACCCCTAGCGGGGTACAATGAGCAGTTCTTC
TRBV7-8	TRBJ2-7	13	.	.	CASSPNGAREQYF	TGTGCCAGCAGCCCTAACGGGGCCCGCGAGCAGTACTTC
TRBV7-9	TRBJ2-1	14	.	.	CASSPSYNLNEQFF	TGTGCCAGCAGCCCCAGCTATAATCTAAATGAGCAGTTCTTC
TRBV5-8	TRBJ2-5	15	TRBD1	few	CASSLWTGDVETQYF	TGTGCCAGCAGCTTGTGGACAGGGGATGTGGAGACCCAGTACTTC
TRBV4-2	TRBJ2-5	16	TRBD2	.	CASSQGNGGAMETQYF	TGTGCCAGCAGCCAAGGAAACGGGGGGGCCATGGAGACCCAGTACTTC
TRBV7-2	TRBJ2-7	15	TRBD1	.	CASSLQTGPRYEQYF	TGTGCCAGCAGCTTACAGACAGGGCCCCGTTACGAGCAGTACTTC
TRBV5-1	TRBJ1-3	14	.	few	CASSPVGSGNTIYF	TGCGCCAGCAGCCCAGTGGGGTCCGGAAACACCATATATTTT
TRBV20-1	TRBJ2-1	15	TRBD2	.	CSAPPGTSNDNEQFF	TGCAGTGCACCCCCGGGGACTAGTAATGACAATGAGCAGTTCTTC
TRBV2	TRBJ1-5	15	.	.	CASRPQGFGNQPQHF	TGTGCCAGCAGGCCACAGGGTTTTGGCAATCAGCCCCAGCATTTT
TRBV20-1	TRBJ2-5	13	.	few	CSVPGRIQETQYF	TGCAGTGTTCCCGGACGGATCCAAGAGACCCAGTACTTC
TRBV6-1	TRBJ1-2	12	.	few	CASLLSGRSYTF	TGTGCCAGCCTCCTATCGGGCCGGAGCTACACCTTC
TRBV11-2	TRBJ2-5	15	.	few	CASSDARGAGETQYF	TGTGCCAGCAGCGATGCTCGGGGTGCGGGGGAGACCCAGTACTTC
TRBV25-1	TRBJ1-6	14	.	few	CASGRENYNSPLHF	TGTGCCAGCGGTAGGGAGAACTATAATTCACCCCTCCACTTT
TRBV7-9	TRBJ1-3	17	.	few	CASSSTARGGSGNTIYF	TGTGCCAGCAGCTCCACGGCCAGGGGTGGCTCTGGAAACACCATATATTTT
TRBV20-1	TRBJ2-5	14	.	.	CSARKGGIGETQYF	TGCAGTGCTAGGAAGGGGGGAATAGGGGAGACCCAGTACTTC
TRBV27	TRBJ1-6	15	TRBD1	few	CASSLTGGLDSPLHF	TGTGCCAGCAGTTTAACAGGGGGCTTGGATTCACCCCTCCACTTT
TRBV20-1	TRBJ2-7	14	TRBD2	.	CSAIRGGASYEQYF	TGCAGTGCTATTCGCGGGGGGGCCTCCTACGAGCAGTACTTC
TRBV7-8	TRBJ2-5	14	TRBD1	.	CASGWTGGQETQYF	TGTGCCAGCGGGTGGACAGGGGGCCAGGAGACCCAGTACTTC
TRBV7-9	TRBJ2-7	13	.	few	CASSSYGGYEQYF	TGTGCCAGCAGCTCCTACGGGGGATACGAGCAGTACTTC
TRBV12-3/TRBV12-4	TRBJ1-1	16	.	many	CASSLWAGRANTEAFF	TGTGCCAGCAGTTTATGGGCAGGAAGGGCGAACACTGAAGCTTTCTTT
TRBV12-3/TRBV12-4	TRBJ2-5	13	TRBD2	.	CATLTSGGATQYF	TGTGCCACCTTAACTAGCGGGGGGGCGACCCAGTACTTC